What follows is one T cell receptor (beta chain) and its context. This clonotype was detected many times. No cognate antigen has been identified for it. Per-base qualities were not stored, and no clone one base away is much larger. The sample comes from a study of naive and memory T cell subsets (dated by TCRdb to the late 2010s). With respect to the entire study: The study applied an open-source, UMI-based TCR alpha and beta sequencing pipeline to sorted naive and memory peripheral blood T cell subsets. IgG serology results and the functional CMV T cell responses were in complete agreement. RNA was DNase-treated and reverse transcribed with TCR constant-region primers, mostly using SuperScript III. Results the study describes overall, beyond this receptor: Each clonotype was defined as a single alpha or beta chain sequence rather than as a paired alpha/beta receptor. The repertoire findings for the naive and memory subsets could not be validated, as no ground truth was available. RNA-based TCR counts may be affected by expression changes linked to T cell activation and differentiation. Gini index rose and Shannon and inverse Simpson diversity fell from naive through CM, EM and EMRA in both CD4 and CD8 cells. After error correction, only a single occurrence was seen for over 95% of naive TCR sequences, so much steeper abundance distributions were produced than in memory subsets. TCR abundance followed a power law whose exponent differed between naive and memory subsets but was consistent across the three individuals.

CDR1 LGHDT and CDR2 YNNKEL are derived from the germline V gene (reference sequence). There are 14 amino acids in the CDR3, from cysteine to phenylalanine inclusive. Of all the DNA, just the CDR3 is kept, 42 bases in frame from base 1. The junction carries 15 bases between V and J, which are trimmed by 3 bases and 9 bases respectively. From the second PCR step on, the TCR alpha and beta chain libraries were amplified in separate reactions. CMV status of each donor was established by measuring IFNgamma production from CD4+ T cells after fresh PBMCs were stimulated overnight with CMV viral lysate. CD4 T cells were positively selected using Miltenyi beads, after which CD8 T cells were positively selected from the CD4-negative fraction. Cells were stained for CD3, CD4, CD8, CD45RA, CD27 and a live/dead dye and were sorted on a BD Aria II into four subsets based on CD45RA and CD27. The sorting gate for effector memory cells was CD45RA-CD27-, and the sorting gate for EMRA cells was CD45RA+CD27-. A few healthy volunteers provided blood, and each donor's sample was split into CD4 and CD8 T cells and then further divided into four differentiation subsets. Roughly 120 ml of peripheral blood was collected from each donor, and PBMC were isolated by Ficoll-Paque PLUS density-gradient centrifugation. Sorted cells were lysed in RLT buffer, and RNA was extracted with a Qiagen RNeasy kit and stored at -80°C.

Receptor libraries were prepared by UMI-ligation and nested PCR. The beta constant-region primer consisted of an equimolar mixture of two oligonucleotides that together covered TRBC1 and TRBC2. A single-stranded oligonucleotide containing the SP2 primer and a 12-nucleotide UMI was joined to the 3' end of the cDNA by T4 RNA ligase 1. Four rounds of PCR, combining the SP2 primer with nested alpha and beta constant-region primers, were used to amplify the ligated cDNA. Incubation of the ligation reaction was carried out at 16 degrees C for about 18-25 hours. PCR2 was typically run as a SYBR Green qPCR and stopped at a predetermined threshold to prevent over-amplification. Agencourt AMPure XP magnetic beads were used for all purifications after the first. Library amounts were measured by Qubit and library quality was assessed on a TapeStation, where the main peak was expected at around 650 bp. Pooled libraries were sequenced on an Illumina MiSeq using v2 2x251 paired-end kits, and typically roughly 0.85-2.3 million reads were obtained per sample. Each sample library was pooled at approximately 3.6 nM, and about 5-7.5% PhiX was included to improve cluster recognition. Processing in the source paper ran as follows. V and J genes were assigned to Demultiplexor-processed FASTQ reads by Decombinator through tag matching, with a single base-pair mismatch being allowed. Collapsinator relied on UMIs to fix sequencing errors as well as frequency errors caused by PCR heterogeneity. TCRs were translated and CDR3s were extracted from the conserved cysteine to the FGXG phenylalanine by CDR3Translator, with non-productive sequences being flagged. Gini, Shannon entropy and inverse Simpson indices were computed after subsampling the repertoires to the same number of UMI-defined TCRs. Clonotype abundance distributions were fitted to a power law by maximum likelihood within the linear range. Similar UMI counts, unique TCR numbers and clonal distributions were obtained with the pipeline and with MIGEC on one naive CD8 sample. A set of 7,322 CMV-associated CDR3 sequences, compiled from VDJdb and a published dataset, was used to search the repertoires. The public sequencing data were trimmed at Q25 with fastp and processed into clonotypes with MiXCR by TCRdb, which kept only in-frame beta chains. Rows merge per CDR3 protein into single entries with the most common DNA and genes. The V and J calls reflect TCRdb's pipeline rather than the authors' work. This sample holds more than 25,000 distinct CDR3 sequences; around 11% were observed only once. The biggest ten clones account for around a sixth of the sample.

Sample: effector memory CD4+ T cells from blood. Sample cell subset or site, as interpreted from the label and publication: effector memory, CD45RA- CD27-. The rearranged chain carries TRBV3-1 and TRBJ2-4; TRBD2 is possibly the D segment (5 matching bases). The sequence was collected from a human donor in good health. The CDR3 reads CASSQTNRGGIQYF. The bases read TGTGCCAGCAGCCAGACTAACAGAGGTGGCATTCAGTACTTC.